The subject of this entry is one TCR beta chain. Germline V gene sequence: CDR1 MDHEN, CDR2 SYDVKM. The CDR3 covers 17 residues. V lost 6 bases, J lost 2 bases, and 22 bases lay in between. This sample stems from a study of T cell responses to AZD1222 COVID-19 vaccine. Clones were read by immunoSEQ multiplex PCR, and TCRdb kept only the in-frame ones, dropping some. The repertoire includes approximately 150,000 clones, roughly 93% of them detected once, and around 0.9% sits in the top ten. The sequenced sample was peripheral blood, obtained on day 0 of AZD1222 vaccination. V usage is TRBV28 and J usage is TRBJ1-2; tentative D call: TRBD1 (6 bases). This TCR was sampled from an adult in good health. CDR3 DNA sequence: TGTGCCAGCAGACCATCTACCGGGACCAGGGGAAACTATGGCTACACCTTC. Its translation: CASRPSTGTRGNYGYTF.